Presented here are 5 T cell receptor beta chains from one specimen sequenced in a study of beta chain features in type 1 diabetes. The investigators reverse transcribed all of the isolated RNA, so they sequenced expressed TCRB transcripts. Method: immunoSEQ multiplex PCR; TCRdb's copy keeps in-frame clones and lacks some. This sample has around 250,000 clones, with about 15% found just once. Study observations and caveats: Among all four CD4+ subsets, Type 1 diabetes patients had TCRB CDR3s that were moderately but significantly shorter.

For these receptors, no antigen is known. Sequencing was performed on naive CD4+ T cells from blood. All receptors come from a man aged 30 to 39 with type 1 diabetes.

This clone was detected only a few times. The DNA for the CDR3 is TGCGCCAGCAGCTTGGAGGGGGCTCCTGGGGCCAACGTCCTGACTTTC. Encoded protein: CASSLEGAPGANVLTF. The chain combines TRBV5-1 with TRBJ2-6; 7 bases are a match to TRBD1. Unmatched junction bases numbered 2, after V lost 0 bases and J lost 2 bases. CDR3 length: 16 residues. Germline CDR1 and CDR2: SGHRS and YFSETQ.

The V and J genes are TRBV7-9 and TRBJ2-5, with D perhaps TRBD1 (6 bases). Germline loops: CDR1 SEHNR, CDR2 FQNEAQ (reference sequence). The V end lost 4 bases, the J end lost 4 bases, and 16 bases lay between the germline ends. There are 15 residues in the CDR3. In DNA form, the CDR3 reads TGTGCCAGCAGCTCGGAAGACAGGAGAAGAGAGACCCAGTACTTC. Amino acid sequence: CASSSEDRRRETQYF. Full variable domain (outside the CDR3, taken from reference TRBV7-9 and TRBJ2-5): DTGVSQNPRHKITKRGQNVTFRCDPISEHNRLYWYRQTLGQGPEFLTYFQNEAQLEKSRLLSDRFSAERPKGSFSTLEIQRTEQGDSAMYLCASSSEDRRRETQYFGPGTRLLVL.

CDR3 residues: CASTLRQVHGGYTF. The CDR3 DNA reads as TGTGCCAGTACCCTCAGACAGGTCCACGGGGGCTACACCTTC. The chain combines TRBV19 with TRBJ1-2; D may be TRBD1 (6 bases). Germline V gene lookup returns CDR1 LNHDA and CDR2 SQIVND (reference sequence). This CDR3 has 14 residues. V was trimmed by 7 bases and J by 8 bases, leaving 20 bases between them.

This clone has more than one count but fewer than ten. This chain joins TRBV29-1 and TRBJ2-3, with a tentative D call TRBD1 (7 bases). V was clipped by 4 bases and J by 4 bases, with 15 bases between them. Germline-derived CDR1 and CDR2 are SQVTM and ANQGSEA. The CDR3 consists of 14 residues. CDR3 sequence reads: CSVGGRGVADTQYF. The CDR3 bases are TGCAGCGTTGGGGGCAGGGGGGTGGCAGATACGCAGTATTTT.

This clone has just a few counts. This chain uses TRBV7-8 with TRBJ1-6, with a tentative D call TRBD1 (6 bases). The CDR3 is 19 amino acids. Germline-derived CDR1 and CDR2 are SGHVS and FQNEAQ. Trimming left V 1 base short and J 0 bases short, with 16 bases between. The CDR3 reads CASSLVRGSYSSYNSPLHF. The CDR3 DNA reads as TGTGCCAGCAGCTTAGTCAGGGGATCCTACAGCTCCTATAATTCACCCCTCCACTTT.